A selection of T cell receptor beta chains follows, all from one sample in a study of blood T cell repertoires in COVID-19. The repertoire was sequenced with immunoSEQ multiplex PCR; TCRdb's copy has only in-frame clones and lacks some. Of about 260,000 clones in the sample, about 88% were seen once. Specimen: peripheral blood. The receptors originated from a man between 60 and 70 years old who had recovered from COVID-19. Both conserved end residues are part of each CDR3. D genes are given only for firm matches. Clone size is stated in some rows and not others, as once, few, many or a class when expanded.

abundance: NA; j_gene: TRBJ2-2; v_gene: TRBV24-1; d_gene: NA; CDR3aa: CATSDLKGPNTGELFF; CDR3nt: TGTGCCACCAGTGATTTAAAGGGGCCTAACACCGGGGAGCTGTTTTTT
abundance: few; j_gene: TRBJ1-2; v_gene: TRBV5-4; d_gene: TRBD1; CDR3aa: CASSQSGGASYGYTF; CDR3nt: TGTGCCAGCAGCCAATCAGGGGGCGCGAGCTATGGCTACACCTTC
abundance: few; j_gene: TRBJ2-3; v_gene: TRBV14; d_gene: NA; CDR3aa: CASSQGRHTDTQYF; CDR3nt: TGTGCCAGCAGCCAGGGGCGACACACAGATACGCAGTATTTT
abundance: NA; j_gene: TRBJ2-7; v_gene: TRBV9; d_gene: NA; CDR3aa: CASSVGPGENYEQYF; CDR3nt: TGTGCCAGCAGCGTAGGCCCAGGGGAAAACTACGAGCAGTACTTC
abundance: NA; j_gene: TRBJ1-2; v_gene: TRBV14; d_gene: NA; CDR3aa: CASSQVQGRIYGYTF; CDR3nt: TGTGCCAGCAGCCAAGTCCAGGGAAGGATCTATGGCTACACCTTC
abundance: NA; j_gene: TRBJ2-7; v_gene: TRBV24-1; d_gene: TRBD2; CDR3aa: CATSELELAGGWEQYF; CDR3nt: TGTGCCACCAGTGAGTTAGAACTAGCGGGGGGGTGGGAGCAGTACTTC
abundance: NA; j_gene: TRBJ1-3; v_gene: TRBV4-2; d_gene: NA; CDR3aa: CASSQVQGSGNTIYF; CDR3nt: TGTGCCAGCAGCCAGGTACAGGGTTCCGGAAACACCATATATTTT
abundance: NA; j_gene: TRBJ1-2; v_gene: TRBV27; d_gene: TRBD1; CDR3aa: CASSPGGDRGRYGYTF; CDR3nt: TGTGCCAGCAGCCCAGGTGGAGACAGGGGGAGGTATGGCTACACCTTC
abundance: NA; j_gene: TRBJ2-1; v_gene: TRBV27; d_gene: NA; CDR3aa: CASRPGGQYNEQFF; CDR3nt: TGTGCCAGCAGGCCCGGTGGACAATACAATGAGCAGTTCTTC
abundance: NA; j_gene: TRBJ1-5; v_gene: TRBV19; d_gene: TRBD1; CDR3aa: CASLPTGQGDNQPQHF; CDR3nt: TGTGCCAGTCTCCCAACGGGACAGGGGGACAATCAGCCCCAGCATTTT
abundance: NA; j_gene: TRBJ2-7; v_gene: TRBV5-4; d_gene: TRBD2; CDR3aa: CASGLRGGYEQYF; CDR3nt: TGTGCCAGCGGTCTCCGGGGGGGGTACGAGCAGTACTTC
abundance: NA; j_gene: TRBJ1-2; v_gene: TRBV28; d_gene: TRBD1; CDR3aa: CASSPGTGGADYGYTF; CDR3nt: TGTGCCAGCAGCCCAGGGACAGGGGGCGCAGACTATGGCTACACCTTC
abundance: NA; j_gene: TRBJ1-1; v_gene: TRBV27; d_gene: NA; CDR3aa: CASSSEAFF; CDR3nt: TGTGCCAGCAGTTCCGAGGCTTTCTTT
abundance: once; j_gene: TRBJ2-7; v_gene: TRBV11-3; d_gene: NA; CDR3aa: CASSLERYTEQYF; CDR3nt: TGTGCCAGCAGCTTAGAGAGATATACCGAGCAGTACTTC
abundance: NA; j_gene: TRBJ2-7; v_gene: TRBV7-8; d_gene: NA; CDR3aa: CASSLAVYEQYF; CDR3nt: TGTGCCAGCAGCTTAGCCGTCTACGAGCAGTACTTC
abundance: NA; j_gene: TRBJ2-7; v_gene: TRBV5-1; d_gene: TRBD1; CDR3aa: CASSPGDRISYEQYF; CDR3nt: TGCGCCAGCAGCCCTGGGGACAGGATTTCCTACGAGCAGTACTTC
abundance: NA; j_gene: TRBJ1-2; v_gene: TRBV24-1; d_gene: TRBD1; CDR3aa: CATSGGDRPHGYTF; CDR3nt: TGTGCCACCAGTGGGGGGGACAGGCCCCATGGCTACACCTTC
abundance: NA; j_gene: TRBJ1-1; v_gene: TRBV19; d_gene: NA; CDR3aa: CASNRDVNTEAFF; CDR3nt: TGTGCCAGTAACAGGGATGTTAACACTGAAGCTTTCTTT
abundance: NA; j_gene: TRBJ2-7; v_gene: TRBV9; d_gene: TRBD1; CDR3aa: CASSVETGGTYEQYF; CDR3nt: TGTGCCAGCAGCGTAGAGACAGGGGGAACGTACGAGCAGTACTTC
abundance: NA; j_gene: TRBJ2-6; v_gene: TRBV27; d_gene: NA; CDR3aa: CASSFYGGTGANVLTF; CDR3nt: TGTGCCAGCAGTTTTTACGGGGGAACTGGGGCCAACGTCCTGACTTTC
abundance: few; j_gene: TRBJ1-3; v_gene: TRBV19; d_gene: NA; CDR3aa: CASSIGLMSSGNTIYF; CDR3nt: TGTGCCAGTAGTATTGGACTCATGAGCTCTGGAAACACCATATATTTT
abundance: NA; j_gene: TRBJ1-1; v_gene: TRBV6-5; d_gene: TRBD1; CDR3aa: CASSYFGQGIAEAFF; CDR3nt: TGTGCCAGCAGTTACTTCGGACAGGGAATTGCTGAAGCTTTCTTT